The 23 T cell receptor beta chains given below trace back to one sample, sequenced in a study of blood T cell repertoires in COVID-19 (dated by TCRdb to 2018 to 2020). The library was made by the immunoSEQ multiplex PCR assay. Here the immuneACCESS table is served through TCRdb, limited to in-frame sequences with V and J called. Missing clones are a known gap in these copies; in checked studies unresolved V genes cover under half, and the rest lacks a known reason. Across this sample there are around 67,000 clones, with roughly 81% seen only once. Around 9.2% of the sample belongs to the ten largest clones. Sequenced sample: peripheral blood. Every receptor here comes from a human donor in a cohort sampled during active COVID-19.

This sequence joins TRBV21-1 and TRBJ2-2; TRBD1 is taken as the D call from the table, unchecked against the DNA. TRBV21-1 is described as a pseudogene. The CDR3 contains 18 residues. CDR3 coding DNA: TGTGCCAGCAGCAAAACCCGGACAGGGGCCTTGAACACCGGGGAGCTGTTTTTT. It encodes CASSKTRTGALNTGELFF.

The rearrangement uses TRBV7-9 and TRBJ2-1; 13 bases line up with TRBD2. Germline V gene lookup returns CDR1 SEHNR and CDR2 FQNEAQ (reference sequence). The CDR3 consists of 19 residues. The V gene end was trimmed by 7 bases and the J gene end by 1 base; junction bases not matched to a gene: 13. The CDR3 DNA sequence: TGTGCCAGCACCAAAGGCGGGACTAGCGGGATTCAATCCTACAATGAGCAGTTCTTC. Translation: CASTKGGTSGIQSYNEQFF.

This clone has only a few counts. The V and J genes are TRBV28 and TRBJ1-1; 10 nucleotides agree with TRBD1. The CDR3 consists of 15 residues. Unmatched junction bases numbered 6, after V lost 4 bases and J lost 4 bases. Germline V gene data show CDR1 as MDHEN and CDR2 as SYDVKM. The CDR3 sequence is CASSSPGQGGTEAFF. CDR3 sequence (DNA): TGTGCCAGCAGTTCCCCCGGACAGGGGGGCACTGAAGCTTTCTTT.

The chain couples TRBV10-2 to TRBJ2-7; possible D gene TRBD2, 6 bases. With 6 bases removed from V and 5 bases from J, the gap between germline ends came to 23 bases. Germline values: CDR1 WSHSY, CDR2 SAAADI. The CDR3 is 16 residues long. The CDR3 loop is CASRLTRSGEKDEQYF. The CDR3 bases are TGCGCCAGCAGGTTAACTCGGTCGGGGGAGAAAGACGAGCAGTACTTC.

The chain combines TRBV11-2 with TRBJ1-6; D is ambiguous. With 5 bases removed from V and 10 bases from J, the gap between germline ends came to 18 bases. The length of the CDR3 is 15 residues. Germline CDR1 and CDR2: SGHAT and FQNNGV. The CDR3 loop reads CASSPPGRLRSPLHF. The DNA for the CDR3 is TGTGCCAGCAGCCCACCGGGGAGGTTGAGGTCACCCCTCCACTTT.

The chain carries TRBV19 and TRBJ2-3; the D gene is possibly TRBD1 (5 bases). V gave up 7 bases and J gave up 2 bases, with 16 bases separating them. This CDR3 comprises 15 residues. CDR1 LNHDA and CDR2 SQIVND come from the germline V gene (reference sequence). The CDR3 DNA follows: TGTGCCAGTACCCCAACCAGGGCCCACACAGATACGCAGTATTTT. This encodes CASTPTRAHTDTQYF.

The gene calls are TRBV7-3 and TRBJ2-1, with TRBD2 matching over 12 bases. CDR3 size: 18 residues. Per germline, CDR1 SGHTA and CDR2 FQGTGA. The J segment lost 5 bases and the V segment lost 5 bases, leaving 13 bases of the junction unmatched. CDR3 region: CASSTRLAGAGGNNEQFF. As DNA, the CDR3 is TGTGCCAGCAGCACCCGACTAGCGGGAGCGGGGGGAAACAATGAGCAGTTCTTC.

The CDR3 DNA reads as TGTGCCAGCAGCTTCCCCGGGACTCCTCAAGAGACCCAGTACTTC. It codes for CASSFPGTPQETQYF. This sequence joins TRBV5-4 and TRBJ2-5, with TRBD2 as a possible D gene (6 bases). The CDR3 covers 15 residues. V was trimmed by 2 bases and J by 2 bases, leaving 13 bases between them. Germline CDR1 SGHNT, CDR2 YYREEE (reference sequence).

This clone is a singleton in its sample. The V and J genes are TRBV28 and TRBJ2-3; tentatively, D is TRBD1 (5 bases). This CDR3 is built from 12 residues. CDR1 is MDHEN and CDR2 is SYDVKM in the germline V gene. V was clipped by 2 bases and J by 7 bases, with 7 bases between them. The CDR3: CASSLQGYTQYF. Written as DNA, the CDR3 is TGTGCCAGCAGTTTACAGGGATATACGCAGTATTTT.

The chain joins TRBV6-6 to TRBJ1-5; D is unclear. CDR3 size: 14 residues. Trimming cost V 1 base and J 3 bases, with 7 bases left between them. In germline, CDR1 is MNHNY, CDR2 SVGAGI (reference sequence). As DNA, the CDR3 is TGTGCCAGCAGTTACTATCCCAACAATCAGCCCCAGCATTTT. Protein product: CASSYYPNNQPQHF.

The gene calls are TRBV5-1 and TRBJ2-1; 7 bases are a match to TRBD2. J gave up 2 bases and V 7 bases, and 9 bases lay outside the gene matches. The CDR3 has 15 amino acids. The germline V gene encodes CDR1 SGHRS and CDR2 YFSETQ. The CDR3 loop reads CASFTTGGTYNEQFF. The CDR3 DNA follows: TGCGCCAGCTTCACAACGGGAGGAACCTACAATGAGCAGTTCTTC.

The chain combines TRBV13 with TRBJ2-2; D not certain. Germline CDR1 PRHDT, CDR2 FYEKMQ (reference sequence). V gave up 6 bases and J gave up 7 bases, with 9 bases separating them. The CDR3 has 12 amino acids. CDR3 amino acids: CASRVYSGELFF. CDR3 nucleotides: TGTGCCAGCAGGGTCTATAGCGGGGAGCTGTTTTTT. Looking up the rest from reference TRBV13 and TRBJ2-2 gives the full variable domain: AAGVIQSPRHLIKEKRETATLKCYPIPRHDTVYWYQQGPGQDPQFLISFYEKMQSDKGSIPDRFSAQQFSDYHSELNMSSLELGDSALYFCASRVYSGELFFGEGSRLTVL.

The CDR3 DNA reads TGTGCCAGCAGTTGGACAGCCGGGGAGCTGTTTTTT. Translating it yields CASSWTAGELFF. V gene TRBV9 combines with J gene TRBJ2-2, with D tentatively TRBD1 (6 bases). The CDR3 consists of 12 residues. V shed 5 bases and J shed 6 bases, with 8 bases lying between them. CDR1 SGDLS and CDR2 YYNGEE come from the germline V gene.

The chain couples TRBV18 to TRBJ1-1, with TRBD1 as a possible D gene (5 bases). The V end lost 3 bases, the J end lost 2 bases, and 10 bases lay between the germline ends. This CDR3 comprises 14 residues. CDR1 and CDR2 (germline): KGHSH, LQKENI. CDR3 residues: CASSPKRGNTEAFF. The CDR3 DNA reads TGTGCCAGCTCACCGAAGCGGGGCAACACTGAAGCTTTCTTT.

The chain uses TRBV20-1 and TRBJ2-7; D remains unclear. The CDR3 runs 10 residues. Trimming removed 5 bases at V and 3 bases at J, with 5 bases between. Germline CDR1 reads DFQATT; CDR2 reads SNEGSKA (reference sequence). The CDR3 protein is CSAAVYEQYF. The CDR3 bases are TGCAGTGCTGCGGTCTACGAGCAGTACTTC.

Points on this clone: Distinct nucleotide sequences in the sample also encode this CDR3. The V and J genes are TRBV19 and TRBJ2-7; possible D gene TRBD1, 5 bases. CDR1 is LNHDA and CDR2 is SQIVND in the germline V gene (reference sequence). The CDR3 length is 13 residues. Trimming pared 4 bases from V and 1 base from J, leaving 8 bases between. The CDR3 bases are TGTGCCAGTAGTACGGACACATCCTACGAGCAGTACTTC. Translated, it gives CASSTDTSYEQYF. Complete variable domain (other parts from reference TRBV19 and TRBJ2-7): DGGITQSPKYLFRKEGQNVTLSCEQNLNHDAMYWYRQDPGQGLRLIYYSQIVNDFQKGDIAEGYSVSREKKESFPLTVTSAQKNPTAFYLCASSTDTSYEQYFGPGTRLTVT.

The chain joins TRBV5-1 to TRBJ2-7; D is uncertain. Trimming removed 3 bases from V and 6 bases from J, with 7 bases in between. The CDR3 loop spans 11 amino acids. In germline, CDR1 is SGHRS, CDR2 YFSETQ. The CDR3 spells CASSSGGEQYF. Here the CDR3 DNA reads TGCGCCAGCAGCTCCGGCGGCGAGCAGTACTTC.

The sample holds one count of this clone. V is TRBV12-3 or TRBV12-4 and J is TRBJ1-2, with D possibly being TRBD1 (5 bases). V lost 5 bases, J lost 4 bases, and 11 bases lay in between. The CDR3 has 13 residues. In DNA, the CDR3 is TGTGCCAGCAGTCACCGGACACCCTATGGCTACACCTTC. This codes for CASSHRTPYGYTF.

Only a few counts were recorded for this clone. V usage is TRBV6-6 and J usage is TRBJ1-1; TRBD1 is a possible D gene (5 bases). The CDR3 is 13 residues long. V was pared by 7 bases and J by 6 bases, with 15 bases between. Germline V gene lookup returns CDR1 MNHNY and CDR2 SVGAGI (reference sequence). For the CDR3, the DNA is TGTGCCAGCAAGGCAGACGTAGGGGCTGAAGCTTTCTTT. Encoded protein: CASKADVGAEAFF.

This clone has just a few counts. This specimen includes other DNA sequences encoding the same CDR3. The CDR3 region is CASSFNEQYF. The CDR3 region has the DNA TGTGCCAGCAGTTTCAACGAGCAGTACTTC. V is TRBV28 and J is TRBJ2-7; no clear D gene. This CDR3 region has 10 residues. The germline V gene has CDR1 MDHEN and CDR2 SYDVKM. The ends were cut back, 3 bases at V and 5 bases at J, with 2 bases in the middle.

The chain joins TRBV7-3 to TRBJ2-1, with D unclear. Per the germline V gene, CDR1 is SGHTA and CDR2 is FQGTGA. The CDR3 sequence is 13 residues long. V gave up 0 bases and J gave up 9 bases, with 9 bases separating them. The CDR3 here is CASSLTISSEQFF. The CDR3 nucleotides read TGTGCCAGCAGCTTAACGATATCGAGTGAGCAGTTCTTC.

The chain uses TRBV27 and TRBJ1-6; D not resolved. Germline lookup yields CDR1 MNHEY and CDR2 SMNVEV (reference sequence). V was cut by 3 bases and J by 8 bases, with 8 bases left in between. The length of the CDR3 is 13 residues. CDR3 DNA sequence: TGTGCCAGCAGTTTTACCCGGGATTCACCCCTCCACTTT. Residues: CASSFTRDSPLHF.

V and J are TRBV7-3 and TRBJ2-6; 9 positions agree with TRBD1. The CDR3 sequence is 18 residues long. J gave up 2 bases and V 8 bases, and 13 bases lay outside the gene matches. CDR1 is SGHTA, CDR2 FQGTGA, per germline. CDR3 DNA: TGTGCCAGCTCGAAACAGGGGGCGCGAGGAACTGGGGCCAACGTCCTGACTTTC. It yields the protein CASSKQGARGTGANVLTF.